The sample holds many counts of the clone carrying this T cell receptor beta chain. Its specificity is unknown. The data were obtained in a study of human T cells and chemical hapten exposure. Background on the study: Patients' scalps got diphenylcyclopropenone weekly throughout the approximately 24-week study. Study observations and caveats: Clustering by CDR3 similarity yielded significantly more large clusters from expanded TCRs than controls. Positively correlated with patch test score were the counts of PT1 expanded TCRs.

The CDR3 is made up of 17 amino acids. V lost 4 bases, J lost 0 bases, and 16 bases lay in between. Looked up from germline, CDR1 is MDHEN and CDR2 is SYDVKM. Within the library, unique molecular identifiers were attached to each individual cDNA molecule. TCRdb ran MiXCR on the RACE reads and lists one entry per CDR3 protein. The sample holds around 57,000 distinct CDR3 sequences, about 11% seen once. The time point is: patch test 1, 2 weeks after DPC sensitization. The treatment denotes: therapeutic diphenylcyclopropenone sensitization with weekly scalp DPC. The template was total RNA from unfractionated whole blood.

Sequenced here: whole blood, sampled in connection with sensitization to the hapten diphenylcyclopropenone (DPC). The clonotype comes from a woman aged 40 to 50 with alopecia areata. Some clones in this sample may be carry-over from other donors' samples. The chain recombines TRBV28 with TRBJ2-1; D is possibly TRBD1 (6 bases). The CDR3 region is CASSSPGQTSSYNEQFF. CDR3 in DNA: TGTGCCAGCAGTTCCCCCGGACAGACGAGCTCCTACAATGAGCAGTTCTTC.